This T cell receptor (beta chain) was identified during a study of CD8+ T cells in alopecia areata (dated by TCRdb to 2016 to 2018). With respect to the entire study: Treated patients were enrolled in an open-label pilot trial of oral tofacitinib at 5 to 10 mg twice daily for moderate-to-severe alopecia areata. Patients received tofacitinib for 6 to 18 months and were then followed off drug for 6 months to check for delayed response and recurrence. To study T cell clonal expansion in alopecia areata, the researchers applied high-throughput TCRbeta sequencing to both the C3H/HeJ mouse model and human patients. Scalp tissue and sorted CD4+ and CD8+ peripheral blood T cells from patchy and totalis/universalis alopecia areata patients and from healthy controls were covered by human TCRbeta sequencing. Biopsies were taken from tofacitinib-treated patients at baseline and at 4 and 24 weeks of treatment, and a later scalp biopsy was taken in several of the tofacitinib-treated patients. Scalp clonality was compared across normal scalp (n=4), patchy alopecia areata scalp (n=8), and alopecia totalis/universalis scalp (n=8). RNA came from the PAXgene miRNA kit for fixed scalp, the miRNeasy kit for PBMCs, and the RNeasy kit for mouse skin. immunoSEQ multiplex PCR using 35 Vbeta forward primers and 13 Jbeta reverse primers was used to amplify TCRbeta CDR3 regions. Study-wide conclusions, independent of this receptor: Compared with normal scalp, lesional scalp had higher clonality and more expanded CD8+ clones, particularly in alopecia totalis/universalis, a pattern that suggests antigenic drive. Shared TCR sequences between patients were less evident than in mice, which may be partly attributable to HLA diversity in the patient population. Scalp TCR repertoire analysis is complicated because resident alphabeta T cells in normal human skin are also sequenced, whereas mouse skin is dominated by gammadelta T cells.

The CDR3 holds 14 amino acids from the cysteine to the phenylalanine. Only CDR3 DNA is held: 42 bases, read in frame from base 1. Unmatched junction bases come to 4, with V trimmed by 6 bases and J by 5 bases. The germline V gene (reference sequence) sets CDR1 to LNHDA and CDR2 to SQIVND. A word on this clone: What antigen it recognizes has not been identified. No base qualities exist here, and no much larger clone lies one base off it.

Libraries were prepared through the immunoSEQ multiplex PCR assay. For TCR sequencing, RNA was extracted from every sample and reverse transcribed into cDNA to serve as template. First-strand cDNA was synthesized with SuperScript III using a 2:1 mix of oligo-dT and random hexamers. A synthetic immune receptor repertoire was used to gauge amplification bias, and whatever bias remained was removed computationally. The original pipeline was this. After raw reads were preprocessed to remove errors, the CDR3 was defined following IMGT conventions as running from the conserved cysteine to phenylalanine. To get clonality, Shannon entropy was normalized by log2 of the number of productive unique TCRs and the result was subtracted from 1. Scalp TCRbeta sequences were cross-referenced with sorted blood CD4 and CD8 repertoires so that the CD4 or CD8 identity of scalp clones could be inferred. The table comes from immuneACCESS by way of TCRdb, which keeps in-frame sequences with V and J called. Part of the clones is missing from these tables; in studies checked, under half for an unresolved V gene and the rest for unknown reasons. The V and J calls and clone size are taken from that table; D and trimming were inferred from the DNA. The table for this sample lists 15,000 to 20,000 clones; less than 70% of them were counted only once. Together, the top ten hold roughly 6.4% of the sample.

The sample's time point label, in plain terms: baseline before oral tofacitinib. From alopecia areata patients, peripheral blood was collected along with lesional scalp punch biopsies. Human scalp biopsies went straight into PAXgene tissue containers for immediate fixation. This chain is built from TRBV19 and TRBJ1-1, with 12 bases in between that match TRBD1. The receptor's source is a human donor with alopecia areata. The sequencing here drew on skin, taken at week 0. The DNA sequence reads TGTGCCAGTAGGGGACAGGGGGCGTGGACTGAAGCTTTCTTT. Its product reads: CASRGQGAWTEAFF.